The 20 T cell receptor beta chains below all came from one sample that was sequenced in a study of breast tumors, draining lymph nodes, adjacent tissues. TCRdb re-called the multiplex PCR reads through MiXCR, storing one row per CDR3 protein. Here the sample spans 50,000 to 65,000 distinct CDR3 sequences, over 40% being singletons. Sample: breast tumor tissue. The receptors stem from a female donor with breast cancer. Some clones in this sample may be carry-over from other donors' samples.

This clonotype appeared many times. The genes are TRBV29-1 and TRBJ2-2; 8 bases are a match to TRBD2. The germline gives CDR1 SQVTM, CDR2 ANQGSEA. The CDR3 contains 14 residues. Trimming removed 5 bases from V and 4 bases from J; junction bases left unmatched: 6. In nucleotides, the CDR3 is TGCAGCGTTTCCCGGGGGGGGGGCACCGGGGAGCTGTTTTTT. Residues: CSVSRGGGTGELFF.

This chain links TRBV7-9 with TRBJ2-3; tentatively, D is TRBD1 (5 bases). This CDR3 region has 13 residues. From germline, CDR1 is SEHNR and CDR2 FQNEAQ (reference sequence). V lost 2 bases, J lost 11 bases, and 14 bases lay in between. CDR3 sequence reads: CASSLSTDNEQYF. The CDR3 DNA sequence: TGTGCCAGCAGCTTATCGACGGACAATGAGCAGTATTTT.

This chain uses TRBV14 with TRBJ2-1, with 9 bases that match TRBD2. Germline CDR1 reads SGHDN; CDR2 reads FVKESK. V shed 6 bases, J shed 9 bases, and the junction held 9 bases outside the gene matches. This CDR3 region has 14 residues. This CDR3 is CASRLSGRSSEQFF. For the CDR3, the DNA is TGTGCCAGCAGACTGAGCGGGAGGAGTAGTGAGCAGTTCTTC.

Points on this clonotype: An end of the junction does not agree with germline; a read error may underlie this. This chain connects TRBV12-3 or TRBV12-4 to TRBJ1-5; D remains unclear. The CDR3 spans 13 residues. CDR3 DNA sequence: TGTGCCAGCAGTTTCTCCGGGTCATCGCCCCTGCATTTT. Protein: CASSFSGSSPLHF.

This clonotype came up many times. Here the CDR3 DNA reads TGTGCCAGCAGTCGGATTTTCTACGAGCAGTACTTC. Translated: CASSRIFYEQYF. The J gene is TRBJ2-7, the V gene TRBV12-3 or TRBV12-4, with D uncertain. CDR3 length equals 12 residues. Between the trimmed V and J ends, which lost 5 bases and 3 bases, there was a span of 8 bases.

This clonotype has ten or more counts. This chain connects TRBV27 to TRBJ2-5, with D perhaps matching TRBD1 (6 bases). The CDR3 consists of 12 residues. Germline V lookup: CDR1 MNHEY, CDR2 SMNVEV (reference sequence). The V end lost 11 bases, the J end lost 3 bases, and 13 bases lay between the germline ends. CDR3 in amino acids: CASSTGKETQYF. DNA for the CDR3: TGTGCCTCCTCTACAGGGAAAGAGACCCAGTACTTC.

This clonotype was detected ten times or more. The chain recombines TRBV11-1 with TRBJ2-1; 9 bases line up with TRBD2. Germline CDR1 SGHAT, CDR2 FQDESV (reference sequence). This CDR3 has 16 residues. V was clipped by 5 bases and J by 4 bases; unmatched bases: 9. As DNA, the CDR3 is TGTGCCAGCAGCGAACGACTAGCGGCCCCATACAATGAGCAGTTCTTC. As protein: CASSERLAAPYNEQFF.

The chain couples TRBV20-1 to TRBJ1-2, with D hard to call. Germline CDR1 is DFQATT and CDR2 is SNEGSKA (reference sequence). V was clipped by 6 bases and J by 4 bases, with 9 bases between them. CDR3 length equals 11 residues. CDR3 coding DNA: TGCAGTGCCGGAGCCGGCTATGGCTACACCTTC. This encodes CSAGAGYGYTF.

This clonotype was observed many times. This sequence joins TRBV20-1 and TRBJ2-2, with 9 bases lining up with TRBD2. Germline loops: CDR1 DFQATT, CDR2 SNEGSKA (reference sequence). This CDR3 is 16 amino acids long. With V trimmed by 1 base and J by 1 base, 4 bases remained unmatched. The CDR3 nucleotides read TGCAGTGCTAGAGGGATAGCGGGAGTGAACACCGGGGAGCTGTTTTTT. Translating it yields CSARGIAGVNTGELFF.

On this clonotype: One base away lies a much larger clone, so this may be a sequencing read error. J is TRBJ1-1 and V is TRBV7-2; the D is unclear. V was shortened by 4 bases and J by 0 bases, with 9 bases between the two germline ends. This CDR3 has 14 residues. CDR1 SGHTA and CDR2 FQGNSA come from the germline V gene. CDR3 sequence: CTSSYSGLNTEAFF. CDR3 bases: TGTACCAGCAGCTACAGCGGCTTGAACACTGAAGCTTTCTTT.

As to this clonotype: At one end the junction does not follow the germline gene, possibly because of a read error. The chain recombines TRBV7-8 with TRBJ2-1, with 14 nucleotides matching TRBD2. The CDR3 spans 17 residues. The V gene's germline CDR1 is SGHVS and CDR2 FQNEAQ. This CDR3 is CAGRPTSGRGSYNAQFF. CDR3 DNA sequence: TGTGCCGGCAGGCCGACTAGCGGGAGGGGCTCCTACAATGCGCAGTTCTTC.

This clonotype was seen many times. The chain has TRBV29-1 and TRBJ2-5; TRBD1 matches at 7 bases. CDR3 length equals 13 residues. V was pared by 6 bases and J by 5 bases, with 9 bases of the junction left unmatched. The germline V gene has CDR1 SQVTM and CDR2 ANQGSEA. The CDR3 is CSVASGGRETQYF. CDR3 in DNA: TGCAGCGTCGCGTCAGGGGGACGGGAGACCCAGTACTTC. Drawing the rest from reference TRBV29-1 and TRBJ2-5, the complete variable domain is SAVISQKPSRDICQRGTSLTIQCQVDSQVTMMFWYRQQPGQSLTLIATANQGSEATYESGFVIDKFPISRPNLTFSTLTVSNMSPEDSSIYLCSVASGGRETQYFGPGTRLLVL.

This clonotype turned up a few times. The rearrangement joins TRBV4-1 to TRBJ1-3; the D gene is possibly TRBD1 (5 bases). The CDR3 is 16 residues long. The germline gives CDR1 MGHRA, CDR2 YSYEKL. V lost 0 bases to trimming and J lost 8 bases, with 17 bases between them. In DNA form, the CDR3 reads TGCGCCAGCAGCCAAGATGTAACAGGAGGTACGGACACCATATATTTT. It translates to CASSQDVTGGTDTIYF.

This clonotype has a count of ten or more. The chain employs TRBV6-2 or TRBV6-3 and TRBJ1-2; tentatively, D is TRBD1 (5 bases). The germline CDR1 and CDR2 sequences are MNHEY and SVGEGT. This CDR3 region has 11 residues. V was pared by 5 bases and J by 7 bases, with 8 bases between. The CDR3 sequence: CASSHGGGYTF. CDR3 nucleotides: TGTGCCAGCAGTCACGGGGGTGGCTACACCTTC.

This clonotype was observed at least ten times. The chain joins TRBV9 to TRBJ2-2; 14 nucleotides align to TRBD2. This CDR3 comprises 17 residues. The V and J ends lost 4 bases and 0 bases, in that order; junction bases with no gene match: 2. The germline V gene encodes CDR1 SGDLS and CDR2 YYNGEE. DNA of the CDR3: TGTGCCAGCAGCCCGGGACTAGCGGGAGCGAACACCGGGGAGCTGTTTTTT. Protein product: CASSPGLAGANTGELFF.

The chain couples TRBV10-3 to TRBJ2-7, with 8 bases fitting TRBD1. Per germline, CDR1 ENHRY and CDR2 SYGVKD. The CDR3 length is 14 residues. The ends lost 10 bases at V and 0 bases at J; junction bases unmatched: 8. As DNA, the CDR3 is TGTGCCACAGCACAGGGGGTAAACTCCTACGAGCAGTACTTC. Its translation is CATAQGVNSYEQYF.

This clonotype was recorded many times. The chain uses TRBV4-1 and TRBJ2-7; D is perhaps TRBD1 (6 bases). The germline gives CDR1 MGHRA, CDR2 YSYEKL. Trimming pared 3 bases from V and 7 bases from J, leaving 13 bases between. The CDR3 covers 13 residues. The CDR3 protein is CASSHPLRGEQYF. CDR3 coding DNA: TGCGCCAGCAGCCATCCTCTAAGGGGGGAGCAGTACTTC.

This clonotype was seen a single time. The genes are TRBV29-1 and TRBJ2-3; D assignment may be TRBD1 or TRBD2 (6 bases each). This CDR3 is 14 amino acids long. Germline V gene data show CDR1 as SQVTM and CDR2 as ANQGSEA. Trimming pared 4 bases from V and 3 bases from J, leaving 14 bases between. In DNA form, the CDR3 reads TGCAGCGTTGTGGGGGGCCAAAGGACAGATACGCAGTATTTT. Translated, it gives CSVVGGQRTDTQYF.

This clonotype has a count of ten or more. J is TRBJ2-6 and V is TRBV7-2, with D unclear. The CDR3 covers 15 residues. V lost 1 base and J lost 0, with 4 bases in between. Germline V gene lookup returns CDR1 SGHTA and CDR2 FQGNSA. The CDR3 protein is CASSLDSSGANVLTF. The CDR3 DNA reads TGTGCCAGCAGCTTAGACAGCTCTGGGGCCAACGTCCTGACTTTC.

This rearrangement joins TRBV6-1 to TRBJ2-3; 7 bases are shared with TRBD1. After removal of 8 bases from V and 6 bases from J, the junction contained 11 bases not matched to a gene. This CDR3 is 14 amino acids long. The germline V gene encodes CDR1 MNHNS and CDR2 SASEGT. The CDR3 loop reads CASYGWDSWDTQYF. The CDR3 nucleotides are TGTGCCAGCTACGGTTGGGACAGTTGGGATACGCAGTATTTT.